The clone carrying this TCR beta chain was picked up one time. No antigen is known for it. The data originate from a study of shared clonotypes between healthy human individuals. As for the study in general: For every donor, three CD4 naive, three CD4 memory, two CD8 naive and one CD8 memory plates were used. Points from the study as a whole: Sample collection involved blood only; tissue repertoires are likely different. Measured sharing among donors was expected to vary with sequencing depth.

In the authors' methods: Quality scores were absent from the junction-only immunoSEQ sequences, so filtering differed. Measured with immunoSEQ multiplex PCR; TCRdb has only the in-frame clones, and not every one. V and J calls and clone size come straight from that table; D and trimming were deduced from the DNA. This sample has about 2.4 million clones, with approximately 92% found just once. This clonotype originated in a man between 18 and 29 years old in good health. The sequenced material came from naive CD4+ T cells sorted from blood. Indicated subset: CD45RA+ positively selected.

CDR3 sequence: CASSPTAGAYEQYF. The CDR3 DNA reads TGTGCCAGCAGCCCCACCGCGGGAGCCTACGAGCAGTACTTC. The chain links TRBV11-3 to TRBJ2-7, with TRBD2 identical over 7 bases. This CDR3 contains 14 residues. Germline loops: CDR1 SGHNT, CDR2 YENEEA. The J segment lost 2 bases and the V segment lost 5 bases, leaving 6 bases of the junction unmatched.